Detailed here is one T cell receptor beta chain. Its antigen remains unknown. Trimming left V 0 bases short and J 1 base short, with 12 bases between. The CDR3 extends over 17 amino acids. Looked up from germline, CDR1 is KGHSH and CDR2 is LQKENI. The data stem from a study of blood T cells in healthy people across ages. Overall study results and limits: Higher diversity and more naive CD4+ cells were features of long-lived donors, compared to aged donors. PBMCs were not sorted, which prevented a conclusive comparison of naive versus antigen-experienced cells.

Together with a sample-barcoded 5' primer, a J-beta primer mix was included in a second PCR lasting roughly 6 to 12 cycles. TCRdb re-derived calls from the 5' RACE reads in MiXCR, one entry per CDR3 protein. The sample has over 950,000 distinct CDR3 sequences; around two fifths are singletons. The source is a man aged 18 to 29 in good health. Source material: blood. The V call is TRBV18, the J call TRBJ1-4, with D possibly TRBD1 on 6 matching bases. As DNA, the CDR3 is TGTGCCAGCTCACCACCGATAGGACAGAGAACTAATGAAAAACTGTTTTTT. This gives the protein CASSPPIGQRTNEKLFF.